What follows describes a single TCR beta chain. The antigen remains unidentified. The sample holds other DNA sequences that translate to the same CDR3. The sample belongs to a study of cytomegalovirus exposure and HLA in healthy donors. Study at large: HLA-typed donors were the source of 80 million to 90 million unique TCRs, which an early data release held.

The donors, nominally healthy at sampling, likely had unrecorded immune exposures. A multiplex PCR was run with 60 Vbeta primers and 13 Jbeta primers. The data were produced by immunoSEQ multiplex PCR, yet TCRdb's version contains in-frame clones alone and is incomplete. The sample consists of more than 90,000 clones, more than 70% of them appearing once. CDR1 and CDR2 from the germline V gene are LNHNV and YYDKDF (reference sequence). V gave up 5 bases and J gave up 2 bases; unmatched junction bases: 6. The length of the CDR3 is 14 residues. General observations from the study: There were a few CMV-associated chains whose specificity for CMV antigens was confirmed in vitro. The authors reported that TCR beta sequences could predict HLA-A and HLA-B alleles. These predictions were accurate for most subjects in the first cohort.

The rearrangement links TRBV15 to TRBJ2-7, with TRBD1 matching 7 bases. The source material was PBMCs. This receptor was identified in a man aged 45-65 years in good health and CMV-seropositive. The CDR3 sequence: CATSSRTGPYEQYF. In nucleotides, the CDR3 is TGTGCCACCAGCTCCCGGACAGGTCCCTACGAGCAGTACTTC.